This T cell receptor (beta chain) came from a study of Graves' ophthalmopathy and Graves' hyperthyroidism. Overall study: Peripheral blood sampling preceded any treatment and occurred at initial diagnosis. General study results and limits: Most thyroid-expanded clonotypes exceeding 0.001 frequency were also found in blood.

Hyperthyroidism qualified as stable when ophthalmopathy did not develop within 18 months of follow-up. The sample holds many counts of this clonotype. Its matching antigen is unknown. The authors amplified TCR beta CDR3 regions, and they did so from RNA transcripts for repertoire sequencing. Second-round multiplex PCR came after first-round RT-PCR with HTBI primers. TCRdb recomputed calls from the multiplex PCR reads with MiXCR, one row per CDR3 protein. Found here are 400,000 to 500,000 distinct CDR3 sequences, over 20% of them singletons; the top ten hold roughly 3.2%. Germline values: CDR1 MDHEN, CDR2 SYDVKM. The CDR3 runs 16 residues. The germline V and J ends were trimmed by 3 bases and 0 bases, with 15 bases remaining between them.

This TCR came from a woman between 18 and 30 years old with stable Graves' hyperthyroidism. The chain carries TRBV28 and TRBJ2-7, with D unresolved. Material: peripheral blood. As DNA, the CDR3 is TGTGCCAGCAGTTTCTCCGACATTTATCGCTCCTACGAGCAGTACTTC. Protein product: CASSFSDIYRSYEQYF.